The entry that follows covers one T cell receptor beta chain sequence. The antigen is unknown. The source of the sample is a study of T cells in pancreatic ductal adenocarcinoma. Only in-frame clones appear in the TCRdb table, and some are missing; sequencing was by immunoSEQ multiplex PCR. This sample has 97,000 or so clones, with over 90% found just once. Selected pancreatic ductal adenocarcinoma patients had undergone surgery without neoadjuvant therapy. General study points: This surgical cohort overrepresents the minority presenting with early-stage disease.

CDR1 and CDR2 from the germline V gene are KGHSH and LQKENI. The V end was cut by 6 bases, the J end by 6 bases, with 17 bases between. The CDR3 has 14 amino acids. The V gene is TRBV18, the J gene TRBJ1-1; D perhaps matches TRBD1 (5 bases). The sequence was obtained from a human donor with pancreatic ductal adenocarcinoma. The sample comprised PBMCs. In DNA, the CDR3 is TGTGCCAGCTCTATGGCGTTACAGGTTTCTGAAGCTTTCTTT. Translation: CASSMALQVSEAFF.